The 32 T cell receptor beta chains given below trace back to one sample, sequenced in a study of blood T cell repertoires in COVID-19. Sequencing used immunoSEQ multiplex PCR; TCRdb keeps in-frame clones, though not all of them. The repertoire holds 150,000 or so clones, with roughly 86% as singletons. The sample comprised peripheral blood. The receptors come from a man in his 60s with COVID-19, enrolled during active disease.

The genes are TRBV6-2 or TRBV6-3 and TRBJ2-1; 10 bases are shared with TRBD1. CDR3 length equals 15 residues. Germline V gives CDR1 MNHEY, CDR2 SVGEGT. V lost 5 bases, J lost 6 bases, and 7 bases stayed unmatched. The CDR3 spells CASSDPGTGVNEQFF. The DNA for the CDR3 is TGTGCCAGCAGTGATCCCGGGACAGGGGTCAATGAGCAGTTCTTC.

This chain joins TRBV6-2 or TRBV6-3 and TRBJ1-6; D might be TRBD1 (5 bases). There are 17 residues in the CDR3. Germline lookup yields CDR1 MNHEY and CDR2 SVGEGT. V was cut by 6 bases and J by 6 bases, with 21 bases left in between. The CDR3 loop is CASSPRRGRDLNSPLHF. The CDR3, as DNA: TGTGCCAGCAGCCCCAGGAGGGGCAGGGACCTTAATTCACCCCTCCACTTT.

V usage is TRBV19 and J usage is TRBJ1-1; no reliable D call. CDR1 is LNHDA, CDR2 SQIVND, per germline (reference sequence). The CDR3 loop spans 16 amino acids. V shed 7 bases and J shed 1 base, with 19 bases lying between them. The CDR3 sequence is CASTETAAGRNTEAFF. The CDR3 DNA follows: TGTGCCAGTACCGAAACGGCGGCGGGCAGGAACACTGAAGCTTTCTTT.

The chain carries TRBV7-9 and TRBJ2-7; D possibly corresponds to TRBD1 (5 bases). V was trimmed by 1 base and J by 9 bases, leaving 13 bases between them. CDR1 is SEHNR, CDR2 FQNEAQ, per germline (reference sequence). This CDR3 is 13 amino acids long. The CDR3 is CASSLDPADRQYF. In DNA, the CDR3 is TGTGCCAGCAGCTTAGACCCAGCTGACAGGCAGTACTTC.

The genes are TRBV19 and TRBJ1-5, with a weak D call TRBD1 (6 bases). The V and J ends lost 8 bases and 0 bases respectively, with 8 bases between them. There are 13 residues in the CDR3. Per the germline V gene, CDR1 is LNHDA and CDR2 is SQIVND (reference sequence). Written as DNA, the CDR3 is TGTGCCAGTGGGGACATTAGCAATCAGCCCCAGCATTTT. It specifies CASGDISNQPQHF.

The chain links TRBV28 to TRBJ2-7, with 10 bases identical to TRBD2. This CDR3 is built from 15 residues. CDR1 MDHEN and CDR2 SYDVKM come from the germline V gene. J lost 2 bases, V lost 1 base, and 2 bases had no gene match. Here the CDR3 reads CASSLFTSGAYEQYF. CDR3 DNA sequence: TGTGCCAGCAGTTTATTCACTAGCGGGGCCTACGAGCAGTACTTC.

The rearrangement links TRBV12-3 or TRBV12-4 to TRBJ1-2; TRBD1 is a possible D gene (6 bases). V shed 5 bases and J shed 7 bases, with 14 bases lying between them. This CDR3 has 13 residues. Here the CDR3 reads CASSTQGIGGYTF. CDR3 nucleotide sequence: TGTGCCAGCAGTACACAGGGCATTGGTGGCTACACCTTC.

This clone was seen only a few times. The chain employs TRBV5-6 and TRBJ2-7; 8 bases are shared with TRBD1. This CDR3 comprises 13 residues. V was clipped by 2 bases and J by 7 bases; unmatched bases: 5. CDR1 and CDR2 from the germline V gene are SGHDT and YYEEEE. The CDR3 sequence is CASSFSGGKEQYF. CDR3 nucleotides: TGTGCCAGCAGCTTCTCAGGGGGCAAGGAGCAGTACTTC. Using reference TRBV5-6 and TRBJ2-7 for the parts outside the CDR3, the full variable domain is DAGVTQSPTHLIKTRGQQVTLRCSPKSGHDTVSWYQQALGQGPQFIFQYYEEEERQRGNFPDRFSGHQFPNYSSELNVNALLLGDSALYLCASSFSGGKEQYFGPGTRLTVT.

CDR3 nucleotides: TGTGCCAGCGCAAAGAGAGGGACAGGGGGTCAGCCCCAGCATTTT. Residues: CASAKRGTGGQPQHF. The V gene is TRBV2, the J gene TRBJ1-5; 11 positions match TRBD1. The CDR3 consists of 15 residues. V lost 8 bases to trimming and J lost 6 bases; unmatched junction nucleotides: 9. CDR1 is SNHLY and CDR2 is FYNNEI in the germline V gene. Variable domain in full (rest from reference TRBV2 and TRBJ1-5): EPEVTQTPSHQVTQMGQEVILRCVPISNHLYFYWYRQILGQKVEFLVSFYNNEISEKSEIFDDQFSVERPDGSNFTLKIRSTKLEDSAMYFCASAKRGTGGQPQHFGDGTRLSIL.

The chain joins TRBV19 to TRBJ2-7, with 8 bases identical to TRBD1. Germline CDR1 LNHDA, CDR2 SQIVND (reference sequence). CDR3 length: 13 amino acids. J was trimmed by 3 bases and V by 6 bases; bases with no gene match: 4. CDR3 bases: TGTGCCAGTAGCGCAGGGGGCGTCTACGAGCAGTACTTC. Protein sequence: CASSAGGVYEQYF.

The chain couples TRBV7-9 to TRBJ1-4; a weak D match, TRBD1 (6 bases). Germline V gives CDR1 SEHNR, CDR2 FQNEAQ (reference sequence). The V gene lost 5 bases and the J gene lost 0 bases, with 13 bases spanning the gap. This CDR3 region has 16 residues. The CDR3: CASSPRTVSTNEKLFF. The CDR3 bases are TGTGCCAGCAGCCCTCGGACAGTTTCAACTAATGAAAAACTGTTTTTT.

This chain links TRBV14 with TRBJ2-1, with 8 bases lining up with TRBD2. This CDR3 has 20 amino acids. V shed 0 bases and J 0 bases; nucleotides not matched to a gene: 13. Germline CDR1 SGHDN, CDR2 FVKESK. The CDR3 DNA reads as TGTGCCAGCAGCCAAGATTCGGGCCTAGCGGGCCTGAGCTCCTACAATGAGCAGTTCTTC. Protein: CASSQDSGLAGLSSYNEQFF. Full variable domain (outside the CDR3, taken from reference TRBV14 and TRBJ2-1): EAGVTQFPSHSVIEKGQTVTLRCDPISGHDNLYWYRRVMGKEIKFLLHFVKESKQDESGMPNNRFLAERTGGTYSTLKVQPAELEDSGVYFCASSQDSGLAGLSSYNEQFFGPGTRLTVL.

This chain uses TRBV4-2 with TRBJ2-4, with D perhaps TRBD1 (6 bases). Per germline, CDR1 LGHNA and CDR2 YNFKEQ. This CDR3 has 17 amino acids. V lost 0 bases to trimming and J lost 2 bases, with 14 bases between them. CDR3 coding DNA: TGTGCCAGCAGCCAAGACTCTTTAGGGGGTACCAAAAACATTCAGTACTTC. Protein sequence: CASSQDSLGGTKNIQYF.

This clone is a singleton in its sample. The chain joins TRBV14 to TRBJ2-1, with D possibly matching TRBD1 (6 bases). Germline CDR1 is SGHDN and CDR2 is FVKESK. This CDR3 is 16 amino acids long. V gave up 1 base and J gave up 7 bases, with 17 bases separating them. This chain's CDR3 is CASSQGDNRELNEQFF. CDR3 DNA sequence: TGTGCCAGCAGCCAAGGGGACAACAGGGAGCTGAATGAGCAGTTCTTC. Combining the CDR3 with reference TRBV14 and TRBJ2-1 gives the whole variable domain EAGVTQFPSHSVIEKGQTVTLRCDPISGHDNLYWYRRVMGKEIKFLLHFVKESKQDESGMPNNRFLAERTGGTYSTLKVQPAELEDSGVYFCASSQGDNRELNEQFFGPGTRLTVL.

CDR3 in amino acids: CASRFTGLNYGYTF. The CDR3, as DNA: TGTGCCAGCAGGTTCACAGGGCTCAACTATGGCTACACCTTC. This rearrangement joins TRBV2 to TRBJ1-2, with D maybe TRBD1 (6 bases). Trimming removed 6 bases at V and 2 bases at J, with 13 bases between. The CDR3 consists of 14 residues. Germline V gene sequence: CDR1 SNHLY, CDR2 FYNNEI. Drawing the rest from reference TRBV2 and TRBJ1-2, the complete variable domain is EPEVTQTPSHQVTQMGQEVILRCVPISNHLYFYWYRQILGQKVEFLVSFYNNEISEKSEIFDDQFSVERPDGSNFTLKIRSTKLEDSAMYFCASRFTGLNYGYTFGSGTRLTVV.

The genes are TRBV19 and TRBJ1-5, with D unclear. CDR1 LNHDA and CDR2 SQIVND come from the germline V gene (reference sequence). The germline V and J ends were trimmed by 0 bases and 4 bases, with 7 bases remaining between them. CDR3 length: 14 residues. This chain's CDR3 is CASSIDGVNQPQHF. Here the CDR3 DNA reads TGTGCCAGTAGTATAGACGGAGTTAATCAGCCCCAGCATTTT.

This chain links TRBV18 with TRBJ1-6; D unresolved. The V end was cut by 3 bases, the J end by 0 bases, with 15 bases between. This CDR3 is 18 amino acids long. Germline loops: CDR1 KGHSH, CDR2 LQKENI. The CDR3 sequence: CASSPRAQRSSYNSPLHF. As DNA, the CDR3 is TGTGCCAGCTCACCGCGGGCACAACGGAGCTCCTATAATTCACCCCTCCACTTT.

This chain joins TRBV29-1 and TRBJ1-2, with D tentatively TRBD1 (6 bases). The CDR3 consists of 15 residues. V was clipped by 7 bases and J by 7 bases, with 25 bases between them. Germline values: CDR1 SQVTM, CDR2 ANQGSEA. The CDR3 sequence: CSAAKLSGGAVGYTF. In nucleotides, the CDR3 is TGCAGCGCCGCCAAACTGAGTGGGGGCGCGGTTGGCTACACCTTC. Looking up the rest from reference TRBV29-1 and TRBJ1-2 gives the full variable domain: SAVISQKPSRDICQRGTSLTIQCQVDSQVTMMFWYRQQPGQSLTLIATANQGSEATYESGFVIDKFPISRPNLTFSTLTVSNMSPEDSSIYLCSAAKLSGGAVGYTFGSGTRLTVV.

V gene TRBV5-1 combines with J gene TRBJ2-1; D may be TRBD1 (5 bases). CDR1 is SGHRS and CDR2 is YFSETQ in the germline V gene. Trimming took 0 bases from V and 5 from J, leaving 15 bases between them. This CDR3 is 16 amino acids long. The CDR3 sequence: CASSLGSGNPNNEQFF. The CDR3 DNA reads TGCGCCAGCAGCTTGGGCTCAGGGAACCCAAACAATGAGCAGTTCTTC.

The chain is built from TRBV6-5 and TRBJ1-5, with 8 bases that match TRBD1. Per germline, CDR1 MNHEY and CDR2 SVGAGI. After removal of 0 bases from V and 7 bases from J, the junction contained 5 bases not matched to a gene. The CDR3 extends over 15 amino acids. The CDR3 region is CASSYSNRGYQPQHF. In DNA form, the CDR3 reads TGTGCCAGCAGTTACTCGAACAGGGGGTACCAGCCCCAGCATTTT.

This chain links TRBV6-4 with TRBJ2-1; 7 bases agree with TRBD1. J lost 0 bases, V lost 5 bases, and 1 base had no gene match. This CDR3 contains 14 residues. The V gene's germline CDR1 is MRHNA and CDR2 SNTAGT. The CDR3 loop is CASSRDSSYNEQFF. The CDR3 DNA follows: TGTGCCAGCAGTCGGGACAGCTCCTACAATGAGCAGTTCTTC.

As concerns this clone: The sample carries other DNA sequences with the same CDR3. The chain recombines TRBV11-3 with TRBJ2-3; TRBD2 might be the D (5 bases). V lost 5 bases and J 6 bases, leaving 12 bases between the germline ends. This CDR3 region has 13 residues. Germline V gives CDR1 SGHNT, CDR2 YENEEA. The CDR3 loop reads CASSPSRGDTQYF. The CDR3 DNA reads TGTGCCAGCAGCCCTAGCCGGGGTGATACGCAGTATTTT.

This chain links TRBV19 with TRBJ1-5; TRBD1 matches 9 bases. After removal of 5 bases from V and 9 bases from J, the junction contained 8 bases not matched to a gene. The CDR3 runs 14 residues. Per the germline V gene, CDR1 is LNHDA and CDR2 is SQIVND (reference sequence). CDR3 coding DNA: TGTGCCAGTAGTCTGGGGGGACAGGGCTCGCCCCAGCATTTT. It encodes CASSLGGQGSPQHF.

The sample holds a few counts of this clone. The chain has TRBV14 and TRBJ1-1, with D unclear. Trimming took off 5 bases at V and 0 bases at J, with 7 bases between the two ends. Germline V gives CDR1 SGHDN, CDR2 FVKESK. The CDR3 sequence is 13 residues long. The CDR3 nucleotides read TGTGCCAGCAGCTACAGCATGAACACTGAAGCTTTCTTT. Its protein is CASSYSMNTEAFF.

The chain uses TRBV15 and TRBJ2-3, with D possibly TRBD1 on 5 matching bases. Trimming removed 1 base at V and 6 bases at J, with 11 bases between. Germline loops: CDR1 LNHNV, CDR2 YYDKDF (reference sequence). This CDR3 contains 14 residues. DNA for the CDR3: TGTGCCACCAGCAGAGGGTCAGGGTGGGATACGCAGTATTTT. Translating it yields CATSRGSGWDTQYF.

The V call is TRBV28, the J call TRBJ1-1; D is ambiguous. CDR1 and CDR2 (germline): MDHEN, SYDVKM. The germline V and J ends were trimmed by 6 bases and 8 bases, with 19 bases remaining between them. The CDR3 is 14 amino acids. CDR3 coding DNA: TGTGCCAGCAGATCTTATCCGGGAGTGGAAGAAGCTTTCTTT. Translating gives CASRSYPGVEEAFF. Together with reference TRBV28 and TRBJ1-1, the CDR3 gives the full variable domain: DVKVTQSSRYLVKRTGEKVFLECVQDMDHENMFWYRQDPGLGLRLIYFSYDVKMKEKGDIPEGYSVSREKKERFSLILESASTNQTSMYLCASRSYPGVEEAFFGQGTRLTVV.

The chain recombines TRBV10-2 with TRBJ1-2; 12 nucleotides agree with TRBD1. J gave up 4 bases and V 6 bases, and 3 bases lay outside the gene matches. This CDR3 has 14 amino acids. Germline V gene sequence: CDR1 WSHSY, CDR2 SAAADI. CDR3 bases: TGCGCCAGCAGCGGGACAGGGGGCGGCTATGGCTACACCTTC. This translates into CASSGTGGGYGYTF.

V usage is TRBV7-8 and J usage is TRBJ1-5; D is perhaps TRBD1 (5 bases). This CDR3 is built from 14 residues. V lost 4 bases to trimming and J lost 3 bases, with 10 bases between them. CDR1 is SGHVS and CDR2 is FQNEAQ in the germline V gene. DNA of the CDR3: TGTGCCAGCAGCTACAGGAGCGACAATCAGCCCCAGCATTTT. Amino acids: CASSYRSDNQPQHF.

This clone was recorded a few times. The J gene is TRBJ2-4, the V gene TRBV2; TRBD2 matches 7 bases. The trim removed 7 bases at V and 5 bases at J, leaving 8 bases unmatched. From germline, CDR1 is SNHLY and CDR2 FYNNEI. The CDR3 sequence is 14 residues long. Here the CDR3 reads CASTAGRAENIQYF. The DNA of the CDR3 is TGTGCCAGCACTGCAGGGAGGGCCGAAAACATTCAGTACTTC.

The J gene is TRBJ1-1, the V gene TRBV3-1 (or the pseudogene TRBV3-2), with a weak D call TRBD1 (6 bases). The length of the CDR3 is 15 residues. The germline V gene has CDR1 LGHDT and CDR2 YNNKEL (reference sequence). Trimming left V 0 bases short and J 1 base short, with 9 bases between. The CDR3 reads CASSQDHRENTEAFF. As DNA, the CDR3 is TGTGCCAGCAGCCAAGACCACAGGGAGAACACTGAAGCTTTCTTT.

The V and J genes are TRBV7-2 and TRBJ1-3; D unresolved. Germline-derived CDR1 and CDR2 are SGHTA and FQGNSA. Trimming pared 4 bases from V and 2 bases from J, leaving 15 bases between. CDR3 length: 16 residues. CDR3 DNA sequence: TGTGCCAGCAGCTACCTCCCGTTGCCAGCTGGAAACACCATATATTTT. It translates to CASSYLPLPAGNTIYF.

This clone was observed a handful of times. The chain uses TRBV27 and TRBJ2-7, with 9 bases aligning to TRBD2. The CDR3 loop spans 14 amino acids. Unmatched junction bases numbered 4, after V lost 5 bases and J lost 2 bases. Per the germline V gene, CDR1 is MNHEY and CDR2 is SMNVEV (reference sequence). The CDR3 reads CASSPERGAYEQYF. As DNA, the CDR3 is TGTGCCAGCAGTCCAGAGCGGGGGGCCTACGAGCAGTACTTC.